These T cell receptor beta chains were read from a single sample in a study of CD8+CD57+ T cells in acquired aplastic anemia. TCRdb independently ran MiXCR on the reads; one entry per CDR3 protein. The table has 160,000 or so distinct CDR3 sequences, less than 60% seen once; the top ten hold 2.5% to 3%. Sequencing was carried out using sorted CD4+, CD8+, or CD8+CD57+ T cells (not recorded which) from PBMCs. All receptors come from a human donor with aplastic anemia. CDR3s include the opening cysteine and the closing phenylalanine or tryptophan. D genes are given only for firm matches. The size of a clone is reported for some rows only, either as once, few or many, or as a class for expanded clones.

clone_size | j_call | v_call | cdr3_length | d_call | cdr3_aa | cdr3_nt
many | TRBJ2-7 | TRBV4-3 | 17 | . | CASSQDPVRAGVKEQYF | TGCGCCAGCAGCCAAGATCCGGTCCGAGCAGGGGTAAAGGAGCAGTACTTC
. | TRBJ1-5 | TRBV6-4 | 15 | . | CASSLGRGSNQPQHF | TGTGCCAGCAGCTTGGGTCGGGGAAGCAATCAGCCCCAGCATTTT
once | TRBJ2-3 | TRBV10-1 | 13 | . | CASSEGARDTQYF | TGCGCCAGCAGTGAGGGGGCCCGAGATACGCAGTATTTT
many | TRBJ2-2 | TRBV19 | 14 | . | CASRPGQRAGELFF | TGTGCCAGTAGGCCGGGACAGCGGGCCGGGGAGCTGTTTTTT
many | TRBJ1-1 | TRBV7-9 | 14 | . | CASSRGSGGTEAFF | TGTGCCAGCAGTCGTGGCTCCGGCGGGACTGAAGCTTTCTTT
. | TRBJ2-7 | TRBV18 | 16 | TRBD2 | CASSPLGGLAVDEQYF | TGTGCCAGCTCACCTCTGGGAGGGCTGGCGGTCGATGAGCAGTACTTC
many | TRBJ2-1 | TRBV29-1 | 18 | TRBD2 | CSVGIVQTGLAGRDEQFF | TGCAGCGTTGGGATAGTACAGACGGGACTAGCGGGGAGGGATGAGCAGTTCTTC
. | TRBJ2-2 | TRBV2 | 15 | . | CARGGGALNTGELFF | TGTGCCAGGGGTGGGGGGGCGCTGAACACCGGGGAGCTGTTTTTT
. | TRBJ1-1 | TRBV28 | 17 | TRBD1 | CASSPAGSRGGNTEAFF | TGTGCCAGCAGTCCTGCCGGCTCCAGGGGGGGCAACACTGAAGCTTTCTTT
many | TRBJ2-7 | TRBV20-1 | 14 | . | CSARGVASPYEQYF | TGCAGTGCTCGCGGGGTAGCGTCCCCCTACGAGCAGTACTTC
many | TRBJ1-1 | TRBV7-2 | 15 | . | CASSLTWVLDTEAFF | TGTGCCAGCAGCCTTACATGGGTCCTGGACACTGAAGCTTTCTTT
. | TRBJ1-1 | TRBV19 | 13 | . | CASSMGPSTEAFF | TGTGCCAGTAGTATGGGGCCAAGCACTGAAGCTTTCTTT
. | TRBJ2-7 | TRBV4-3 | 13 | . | CASSQEYPYEQYF | TGCGCCAGCAGCCAAGAGTATCCCTACGAGCAGTACTTC
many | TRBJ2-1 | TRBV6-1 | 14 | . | CASSEAGGHNEQFF | TGTGCCAGCAGTGAAGCGGGGGGGCACAATGAGCAGTTCTTC
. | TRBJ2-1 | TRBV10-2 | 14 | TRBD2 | CAGARTSEYNEQFF | TGCGCGGGGGCGCGGACTAGCGAATACAATGAGCAGTTCTTC
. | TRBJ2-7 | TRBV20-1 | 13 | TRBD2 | CSAIIGRAGEQYF | TGCAGTGCTATTATAGGGAGGGCGGGCGAGCAGTACTTC
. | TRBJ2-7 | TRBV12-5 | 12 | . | CASSASSYEQYF | TGTGCTAGTTCGGCAAGCTCCTACGAGCAGTACTTC
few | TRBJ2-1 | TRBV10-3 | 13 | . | CAVSGSGHNEQFF | TGTGCCGTCAGCGGTTCTGGCCACAATGAGCAGTTCTTC
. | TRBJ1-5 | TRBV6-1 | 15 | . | CASRSGTPGNQPQHF | TGTGCCAGCAGGTCCGGGACACCGGGCAATCAGCCCCAGCATTTT
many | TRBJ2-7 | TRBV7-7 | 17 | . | CASSLGGSRAADYEQYF | TGTGCCAGCAGCTTAGGGGGATCAAGGGCGGCGGACTACGAGCAGTACTTC
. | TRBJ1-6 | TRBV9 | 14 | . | CASSAGTNNSPLHF | TGTGCCAGCAGCGCGGGGACAAATAATTCACCCCTCCACTTT
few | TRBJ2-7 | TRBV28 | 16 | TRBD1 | CASSPWGTGRSDEQYF | TGTGCCAGCAGTCCCTGGGGGACAGGGCGCTCGGACGAGCAGTACTTC
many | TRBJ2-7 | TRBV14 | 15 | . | CASSQVTGIFYEQYF | TGTGCCAGCAGCCAAGTTACTGGCATCTTCTACGAGCAGTACTTC
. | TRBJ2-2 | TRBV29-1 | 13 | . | CSAPGHETGELFF | TGCAGCGCCCCGGGACATGAAACCGGGGAGCTGTTTTTT
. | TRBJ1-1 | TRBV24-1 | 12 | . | CATSDKGTEAFF | TGTGCCACCAGTGATAAGGGGACTGAAGCTTTCTTT
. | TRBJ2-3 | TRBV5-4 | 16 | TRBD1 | CASSLGRGRSTDTQYF | TGTGCCAGCAGCTTGGGCAGGGGGCGAAGCACAGATACGCAGTATTTT
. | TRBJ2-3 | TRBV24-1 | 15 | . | CATSDEGMSTDTQYF | TGTGCCACCAGTGATGAGGGTATGAGCACAGATACGCAGTATTTT
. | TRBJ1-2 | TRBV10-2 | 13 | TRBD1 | CASRDRGRYGYTF | TGCGCCAGCAGAGACAGGGGGAGATATGGCTACACCTTC
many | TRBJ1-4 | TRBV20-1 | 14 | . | CSARDRSTNEKLFF | TGCAGTGCTAGAGACAGGTCAACTAATGAAAAACTGTTTTTT
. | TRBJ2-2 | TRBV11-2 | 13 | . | CASSQELPGELFF | TGTGCCAGCAGCCAAGAACTCCCCGGGGAGCTGTTTTTT
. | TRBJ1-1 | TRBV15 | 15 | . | CATSRERTVNTEAFF | TGTGCCACCAGCAGAGAGAGGACTGTGAACACTGAAGCTTTCTTT
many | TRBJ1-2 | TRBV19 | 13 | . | CASSVGVRVGYTF | TGTGCCAGTAGTGTGGGAGTACGAGTGGGCTACACCTTC
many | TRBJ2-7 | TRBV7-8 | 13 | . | CASSLSGPYEQYF | TGTGCCAGCAGCTTATCAGGTCCCTACGAGCAGTACTTC
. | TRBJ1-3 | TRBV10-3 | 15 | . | CAISVGALAGNTIYF | TGTGCCATCAGTGTGGGGGCACTGGCTGGAAACACCATATATTTT
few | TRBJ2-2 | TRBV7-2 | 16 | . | CASSLAAGTHTGELFF | TGTGCCAGCAGCTTAGCCGCCGGGACACACACCGGGGAGCTGTTTTTT
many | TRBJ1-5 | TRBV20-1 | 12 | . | CSAGRGGQPQHF | TGCAGTGCGGGACGAGGGGGGCAGCCCCAGCATTTT
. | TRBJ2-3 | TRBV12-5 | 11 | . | CASGLTDTQYF | TGTGCTAGTGGACTCACAGATACGCAGTATTTT
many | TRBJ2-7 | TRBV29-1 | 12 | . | CSVGSGSGTEYF | .
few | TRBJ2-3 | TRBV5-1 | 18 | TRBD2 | CASSLIGLAGAFPDTQYF | TGCGCCAGCAGCTTAATTGGACTAGCGGGAGCATTTCCAGATACGCAGTATTTT
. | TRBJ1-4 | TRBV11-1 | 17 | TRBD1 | CASSLAQPGQGPEKLFF | TGTGCCAGCAGCTTAGCCCAACCGGGACAGGGGCCTGAAAAACTGTTTTTT
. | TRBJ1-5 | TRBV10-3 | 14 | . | CAISARVNNQPQHF | TGTGCCATCAGTGCCCGAGTGAACAATCAGCCCCAGCATTTT
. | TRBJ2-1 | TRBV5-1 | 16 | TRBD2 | CASSLGHAGAPVEQFF | TGCGCCAGCAGCTTGGGGCATGCGGGAGCCCCTGTCGAGCAGTTCTTC